These 11 T cell receptor beta chains originate from one sample sequenced in a study of vaccination and CD4 T cells after COVID-19. Antigen specificity for these receptors is unknown. Treatment defined: 10-day PBMC culture with coronavirus spike peptide pools or control peptides (ViraFEST assay). Sequencing of DNA taken from cultured CD4+ T cells relied on the Oncomine TCR Beta short-read assay. TCRdb redid the calling of the PCR reads with MiXCR, one entry per CDR3 protein. The sample lists approximately 12,000 distinct CDR3 sequences; 40% to 50% were seen once. Sequences were obtained from CD4+ T cells from blood, cultured in vitro. These TCRs come from a human donor who had recovered from COVID-19.

The chain couples TRBV12-3 or TRBV12-4 to TRBJ1-5; no clear D. This CDR3 has 14 residues. V shed 4 bases and J shed 3 bases, with 10 bases lying between them. The CDR3 reads CASSSSSDNQPQHF. CDR3 coding DNA: TGTGCCAGCAGTTCTTCCTCGGACAATCAGCCCCAGCATTTT.

In the case of this clonotype: At one end, the junction sequence differs from germline, possibly due to a read error. The V gene is TRBV20-1, the J gene TRBJ2-5; 7 positions match TRBD1. The CDR3 totals 16 residues. CDR1 is DFQATT, CDR2 SNEGSKA, per germline (reference sequence). In nucleotides, the CDR3 is TGCAGTGCTAGAGAGACCACGACAGGGAACGGAGAGGCCCAGTACTTC. It specifies CSARETTTGNGEAQYF.

This chain links TRBV7-9 with TRBJ1-2, with unresolved D. CDR3 length: 15 residues. With 10 bases removed from V and 4 bases from J, the gap between germline ends came to 22 bases. The germline V gene encodes CDR1 SEHNR and CDR2 FQNEAQ (reference sequence). The CDR3 DNA is TGTGCCAACAGTCAAGGCGGGCCAGTCTCCTATGGCTACACCTTC. This codes for CANSQGGPVSYGYTF.

This clonotype showed up just a few times. The V call is TRBV7-3, the J call TRBJ1-2; 7 nucleotides align to TRBD1. Losses at the gene ends were 6 bases for V and 8 bases for J; bases not matched to a gene: 9. CDR1 is SGHTA and CDR2 is FQGTGA in the germline V gene. This CDR3 region has 13 residues. The CDR3 DNA reads TGTGCCAGCAGTTTTTCAGGGGGGAAGGGCTACACCTTC. Protein product: CASSFSGGKGYTF.

This CDR3 is CASSLDREAEAFF. In DNA, the CDR3 is TGTGCCAGCAGCTTAGACAGGGAGGCTGAAGCTTTCTTT. The genes are TRBV27 and TRBJ1-1; TRBD1 aligns across 7 bases. The V gene's germline CDR1 is MNHEY and CDR2 SMNVEV (reference sequence). There are 13 residues in the CDR3. V lost 6 bases to trimming and J lost 6 bases; unmatched junction nucleotides: 7.

The chain recombines TRBV11-3 with TRBJ2-7; D is unclear. The CDR3 length is 15 residues. Germline lookup yields CDR1 SGHNT and CDR2 YENEEA. V lost 5 bases and J 4 bases, leaving 18 bases between the germline ends. CDR3 residues: CASSEEEPFGYEQYF. The CDR3 nucleotides are TGTGCCAGCAGCGAAGAGGAGCCTTTCGGATACGAGCAGTACTTC.

The J gene is TRBJ2-1, the V gene TRBV7-3, with TRBD1 identical over 9 bases. The CDR3 runs to 16 residues. The V segment lost 1 base and the J segment 5 bases; nucleotides outside the gene matches: 6. Germline V lookup: CDR1 SGHTA, CDR2 FQGTGA. The CDR3 reads CASSLIAGQGDNEQFF. The CDR3 DNA is TGTGCCAGCAGCTTAATTGCGGGACAGGGAGACAATGAGCAGTTCTTC.

This clonotype has a single count. The rearrangement links TRBV28 to TRBJ2-3; 8 bases fit TRBD2. CDR3 length: 16 amino acids. V was pared by 3 bases and J by 2 bases, with 7 bases of the junction left unmatched. Per the germline V gene, CDR1 is MDHEN and CDR2 is SYDVKM. This chain's CDR3 is CASSFSLAGPTDTQYF. CDR3 coding DNA: TGTGCCAGCAGTTTTTCCTTAGCGGGACCCACAGATACGCAGTATTTT.

This chain uses TRBV28 with TRBJ2-5, with no clear D. This CDR3 has 16 residues. V lost 3 bases to trimming and J lost 5 bases, with 19 bases between them. Per the germline V gene, CDR1 is MDHEN and CDR2 is SYDVKM. The CDR3 DNA sequence: TGTGCCAGCAGTTTCCCCGGGCCCGAGCTGAAGGAGACCCAGTACTTC. This codes for CASSFPGPELKETQYF.

This chain links TRBV5-6 with TRBJ2-2; D assignment may be TRBD1 or TRBD2 (5 bases each). Germline loops: CDR1 SGHDT, CDR2 YYEEEE. V lost 1 base to trimming and J lost 0 bases, with 13 bases between them. The CDR3 is 17 residues long. CDR3 sequence reads: CASSLRFREPNTGELFF. The CDR3 DNA follows: TGTGCCAGCAGCTTGCGATTCAGGGAGCCGAACACCGGGGAGCTGTTTTTT.

CDR3 bases: TGTGCCAGCAGCTGGGACAGGGGGCTTTCTGAAGCTTTCTTT. Residues: CASSWDRGLSEAFF. The rearrangement joins TRBV7-9 to TRBJ1-1; the match to TRBD1 covers 12 bases. Per the germline V gene, CDR1 is SEHNR and CDR2 is FQNEAQ (reference sequence). This CDR3 is built from 14 residues. J was trimmed by 6 bases and V by 4 bases; bases with no gene match: 3.